What follows is one T cell receptor beta chain and its context. At least ten counts were recorded for this clonotype. Its antigen is currently not known. No base quality values were provided; no much bigger clone lies one nucleotide off. CDR3 length: 14 amino acids, cysteine to phenylalanine. This entry keeps only the CDR3 DNA: 42 bases, framed from base 1. The germline V gene gives CDR1 as MDHEN and CDR2 as SYDVKM. V gives up 1 base and J gives up 4 bases, and the segment between their germline ends measures 9 bases. This sample is drawn from a study of regulatory T cells in long-lasting Graves disease (dated by TCRdb to about 2021). Some background on the complete study: Antithyroid drugs had been taken for less than 3 months by newly diagnosed Graves' disease patients. The study took place in China and was registered as a clinical trial. A total of about 33 samples underwent TCR sequencing, from about 13 patients with persistent Graves' disease and some 20 patients with newly diagnosed Graves' disease. Persistent Graves' disease patients were compared with newly diagnosed Graves' disease patients by peripheral blood TCR sequencing and RNA sequencing.

Per the publication, the time point label means: newly diagnosed GD, antithyroid drugs for less than 3 months. For both TCR sequencing and RNA sequencing, RNA was extracted from PBMCs in TRIzol. Graves' disease was diagnosed according to American Thyroid Association guidelines. Recruitment of patients was carried out at an endocrinology department in Xi'an, China. Each patient gave about 9.1 milliliters of peripheral blood, collected in an EDTA anticoagulant tube. PBMCs were isolated by Ficoll Paque Plus density gradient separation without further T cell sorting. An Agilent 2100 Bioanalyzer and agarose gel were used to check RNA quality, and a NanoDrop 2000 was used to measure RNA concentration. What the research found in general, with its limitations: Lower TCR Shannon entropy and fewer highly expanded clones were observed in persistent Graves' disease patients than in newly diagnosed patients, which suggested clonal expansion. Sequencing and analysis were limited to the TCR beta chain. The authors noted that the small sample size was a limitation that may lower accuracy. Only peripheral blood was studied, because thyroid tissue, the primary lesion, was inaccessible. TRBV28, TRBJ1-2 and TRBJ2-5 were preferentially used in persistent disease, while TRBV20-1 and TRBJ2-1 were favored in newly diagnosed disease. A larger number of public clonotypes was shared among persistent patients (approximately 2,600) than among newly diagnosed patients (around 880).

Receptors were amplified or captured by multiplex PCR. For sequencing, an Illumina HiSeq 4000 was employed. To build TCR beta libraries, CDR3 regions were amplified by Arm-PCR using iRepertoire HTBI primers. Before sequencing, the PCR products underwent gel purification. The original pipeline was this. Across samples, 60 to 70 TRBV and roughly 15 TRBJ segments were identified and used for gene usage analysis of CDR3 amino acid clonotypes. COPE and FqMerger were used to merge the filtered high-quality paired reads into contigs. BLAST was used to align contigs to IMGT TRBV, TRBD and TRBJ reference genes, with CDR3 defined following IMGT. Clonotypes above 0.1% frequency were classified as highly expanded clones. Shannon entropy served as the measure of repertoire diversity, while the Gini coefficient captured V-J evenness. A clonotype was considered public if more than one individual shared it. In TCRdb, the public reads were trimmed at Q25 with fastp and aligned with MiXCR, with productive beta chains retained. Here each entry gathers all rows of one CDR3 protein and keeps the most common genes and DNA. Clone size and V and J calls follow TCRdb, not the original study. Here the sample has approximately 560,000 distinct CDR3 sequences; about 16% occur a single time. Clones ranked in the top ten supply more than 10% of the sample.

These sequences were also reported in another study, on T cells in Graves' hyperthyroidism and ophthalmopathy. The second publication reports: Stable Graves' hyperthyroidism was defined as the absence of progression to ophthalmopathy over 18 months of follow-up. Hyperthyroidism patients were aged 18 to 65 years and newly diagnosed, with disease duration of less than 2 months. Any patient with an uncontrolled infection, another autoimmune disease, pregnancy or lactation was excluded. Diagnoses relied on clinical symptoms, serum thyroxine and TRAb, thyroid ultrasound and orbital computed tomography. The TCR CDR3 was subjected to a first round of RT-PCR using the HTBI primer set and the Qiagen OneStep RT-PCR kit. Most expanded thyroid clonotypes (frequency above 0.001) were also detected in blood, a finding suggesting that blood repertoires may reflect thyroid immune responses. A model built on a 13 V-J signature distinguished ophthalmopathy from stable hyperthyroidism, reaching approximately 89% sensitivity and around 81% specificity in cross-validation and 80%/75% in testing. In validation, the model predicted progression to ophthalmopathy a median of about 6.8 months before onset, with over 55% sensitivity and about 72% specificity. To identify distinguishing TCR V-J signatures, a discovery cohort of roughly 100 patients was used, comprising some 45 with Graves' ophthalmopathy and approximately 57 with stable Graves' hyperthyroidism. An independent validation cohort of around 20 hyperthyroidism patients and approximately 15 patients who later progressed to ophthalmopathy tested prospective prediction of ophthalmopathy. The roughly 94 discovery patients were randomly divided into training and test sets at a 7:3 ratio. Thyroid tissue and blood T-cell repertoires from over 5 Graves' hyperthyroidism patients were also compared in the study. After blood sampling, hyperthyroidism patients were treated with methimazole at a starting dose of 30 mg daily, and ophthalmopathy patients were treated with high-dose intravenous methylprednisolone. The libraries were constructed in a second round of multiplex PCR and then size-selected and purified. Paired-end sequencing of the libraries was performed with 100 bp reads on an Illumina HiSeq2000. Raw data were processed with SOAPnuke, discarding reads with adapters, uncalled bases, mean Phred below 15, or no exact constant-primer or identifier match. High-quality paired reads were merged using COPE v1.2.5, and each unique nucleotide sequence was defined as a clonotype. MiTCR v1.1 was used to align the clonotypes against IMGT TRBV, TRBD and TRBJ reference segments. Analysis was restricted to V-J combinations with a frequency above 0.0001, which covered 98% to 99.2% of repertoires. A TCS score was defined as the ratio between F50 (clonal expansion) and ExV (chaos), using BLOSUM62-based TCRdist between CDR3 peptides within each V-J. Welch's t-statistics and random forest reduced just over 500 V-J features to 10 to 15, which were used in a naive Bayes classifier (R e1071). No statistical method was used to set the sample size in advance, and investigators knew the group allocation. The paper describes TCR Vbeta CDR3 sequencing of 120 to 150 peripheral blood samples, made up of 43 ophthalmopathy patients, some 80 hyperthyroidism patients and 17 progressor patients.

This clonotype originated in a man younger than 35 with Graves disease. Donor details come from another sample of the same person, matched by shared clones. This chain joins TRBV28 to TRBJ2-3, with TRBD1 perhaps the D gene, on 6 matching bases. The source material was peripheral blood mononuclear cells (PBMCs), sampled at new diagnosis, from a patient treated with antithyroid drugs. The CDR3 amino acid sequence is: CASSLSTGPDTQYF. The DNA reads TGTGCCAGCAGTTTATCTACAGGGCCAGATACGCAGTATTTT.